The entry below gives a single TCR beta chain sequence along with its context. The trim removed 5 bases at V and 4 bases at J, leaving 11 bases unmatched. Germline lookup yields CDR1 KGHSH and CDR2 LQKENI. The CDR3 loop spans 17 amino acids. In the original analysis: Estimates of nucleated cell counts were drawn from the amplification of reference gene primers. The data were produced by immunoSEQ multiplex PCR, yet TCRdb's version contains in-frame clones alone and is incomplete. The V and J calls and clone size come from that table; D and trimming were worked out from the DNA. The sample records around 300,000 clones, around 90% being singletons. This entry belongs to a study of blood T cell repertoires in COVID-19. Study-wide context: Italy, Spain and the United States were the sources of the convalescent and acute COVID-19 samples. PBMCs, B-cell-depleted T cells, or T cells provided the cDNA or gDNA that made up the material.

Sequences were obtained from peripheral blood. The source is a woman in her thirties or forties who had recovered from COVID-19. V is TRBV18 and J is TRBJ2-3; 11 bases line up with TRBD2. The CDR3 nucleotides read TGTGCCAGCTCAAGCTTACCGACTAGCGGGGTTTCAGATACGCAGTATTTT. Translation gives CASSSLPTSGVSDTQYF. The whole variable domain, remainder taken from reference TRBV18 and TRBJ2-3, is NAGVMQNPRHLVRRRGQEARLRCSPMKGHSHVYWYRQLPEEGLKFMVYLQKENIIDESGMPKERFSAEFPKEGPSILRIQQVVRGDSAAYFCASSSLPTSGVSDTQYFGPGTRLTVL.